What follows is one T cell receptor (beta chain) and its context. The data are from a study of OX40 agonist ivuxolimab in advanced cancers. The protocol was immunoSEQ multiplex PCR, while the TCRdb copy is restricted to in-frame clones and leaves out a portion. The repertoire includes some 98,000 clones, 85% to 95% of them detected once, and about 0.24% sits in the top ten. The CDR3 sequence is 13 residues long. Germline-derived CDR1 and CDR2 are MDHEN and SYDVKM. V was clipped by 4 bases and J by 7 bases, with 13 bases between them. This clonotype was sampled from an adult with an advanced solid tumor such as melanoma, head and neck, liver or kidney cancer. Sequencing used CD4+ or CD8+ T cells sorted from blood, obtained in a trial of the OX40 agonist ivuxolimab. The V call is TRBV28, the J call TRBJ1-2, with TRBD1 as a possible D gene (5 bases). The CDR3 loop reads CASSYLRVSGYTF. CDR3 bases: TGTGCCAGCAGTTACCTCAGGGTTAGTGGCTACACCTTC.